These 13 T cell receptor beta chains were sequenced from one sample in a study of T cell repertoires in cytomegalovirus infection. TCRdb used MiXCR to reprocess the reads, holding one entry per CDR3 protein. The sample shows hundreds of thousands of distinct CDR3 sequences, roughly 46% of them seen only once. These receptors' targets are unknown. The sequenced sample was cultured PBMCs, obtained from culture after CMV antigen stimulation. The receptors here all came from a human donor in good health (CMV status not recorded). Some clones in this sample may be carry-over from other donors' samples.

The rearrangement links TRBV6-5 to TRBJ1-2, with D uncertain. The germline CDR1 and CDR2 sequences are MNHEY and SVGAGI. Trimming left V 5 bases short and J 4 bases short, with 14 bases between. The CDR3 contains 14 residues. The CDR3 nucleotides are TGTGCCAGCAGTACCGTAGGTGGTGCCTATGGCTACACCTTC. Translation: CASSTVGGAYGYTF.

The CDR3 nucleotides are TGTGCCAGTAGTATACTCGGAGCAGAACGGTATAATTCACCCCTCCACTTT. Encoded protein: CASSILGAERYNSPLHF. The chain carries TRBV19 and TRBJ1-6; D gene ambiguous. The CDR3 length is 17 residues. V was trimmed by 2 bases and J by 4 bases, leaving 15 bases between them. CDR1 and CDR2 (germline): LNHDA, SQIVND (reference sequence). The full variable domain, rest sourced from reference TRBV19 and TRBJ1-6, is DGGITQSPKYLFRKEGQNVTLSCEQNLNHDAMYWYRQDPGQGLRLIYYSQIVNDFQKGDIAEGYSVSREKKESFPLTVTSAQKNPTAFYLCASSILGAERYNSPLHFGNGTRLTVT.

The chain carries TRBV12-3 or TRBV12-4 and TRBJ2-3; D gene unclear. The CDR3 is 13 residues long. The V end was cut by 4 bases, the J end by 4 bases, with 9 bases between. The DNA for the CDR3 is TGTGCCAGCAGTTCGGGTGAGGCAGATACGCAGTATTTT. Protein product: CASSSGEADTQYF.

This clonotype showed up just a few times. J is TRBJ1-4 and V is TRBV10-3, with 7 bases that match TRBD1. The CDR3 contains 14 residues. Germline values: CDR1 ENHRY, CDR2 SYGVKD. The ends lost 10 bases at V and 10 bases at J; junction bases unmatched: 15. The CDR3 sequence: CATRSEGAHGKLFF. DNA of the CDR3: TGTGCCACCCGGTCAGAGGGGGCTCACGGAAAACTGTTTTTT.

The chain couples TRBV7-6 to TRBJ2-2, with unresolved D. CDR1 is SGHVS, CDR2 FNYEAQ, per germline. The CDR3 runs to 15 residues. V lost 3 bases and J lost 6, with 14 bases in between. This CDR3 reads CASSFQTQVAGELFF. The CDR3 DNA reads TGTGCCAGCAGCTTCCAGACCCAAGTGGCCGGGGAGCTGTTTTTT. The variable domain in full, completed from reference TRBV7-6 and TRBJ2-2, reads GAGVSQSPRYKVTKRGQDVALRCDPISGHVSLYWYRQALGQGPEFLTYFNYEAQQDKSGLPNDRFSAERPEGSISTLTIQRTEQRDSAMYRCASSFQTQVAGELFFGEGSRLTVL.

Only a few counts were recorded for this clonotype. The CDR3 spells CASSETGLDSLNEQFF. The CDR3 region has the DNA TGTGCCAGCAGTGAAACGGGACTAGACTCGCTAAATGAGCAGTTCTTC. The V call is TRBV2, the J call TRBJ2-1; 8 nucleotides line up with TRBD2. CDR3 length equals 16 residues. V was clipped by 2 bases and J by 7 bases; unmatched bases: 10. Germline CDR1 and CDR2: SNHLY and FYNNEI.

This chain joins TRBV12-3 or TRBV12-4 and TRBJ2-5; 16 bases are a match to TRBD2. CDR3 length equals 17 residues. V dropped 7 bases and J dropped 5; count of bases not matched to a gene: 10. As DNA, the CDR3 is TGTGCCAGCATAGCTGGGACTAGCGGGAGGGCCGGGGAGACCCAGTACTTC. This gives the protein CASIAGTSGRAGETQYF.

The chain is built from TRBV18 and TRBJ2-1, with TRBD2 identical over 10 bases. The CDR3 sequence is 15 residues long. Trimming took 3 bases from V and 6 from J; bases not matched to a gene: 5. Germline V gives CDR1 KGHSH, CDR2 LQKENI. Here the CDR3 DNA reads TGTGCCAGCTCACCGTCCCTAGCGGGAGTCAATGAGCAGTTCTTC. Its protein is CASSPSLAGVNEQFF.

J is TRBJ2-4 and V is TRBV12-3 or TRBV12-4; D possibly corresponds to TRBD2 (5 bases). The CDR3 is 14 residues long. The V and J ends lost 6 bases and 13 bases respectively, with 22 bases between them. This CDR3 reads CASSLAGGMSPQYF. In DNA, the CDR3 is TGTGCCAGCAGCCTGGCGGGTGGGATGTCTCCCCAGTACTTC.

At least ten counts were recorded for this clonotype. This chain joins TRBV7-2 and TRBJ2-5, with D perhaps matching TRBD2 (5 bases). Per the germline V gene, CDR1 is SGHTA and CDR2 is FQGNSA. The ends were cut back, 4 bases at V and 2 bases at J, with 11 bases in the middle. CDR3 length: 14 amino acids. The CDR3 here is CASSSFWTQETQYF. The CDR3 nucleotides are TGTGCCAGCAGCTCCTTCTGGACTCAAGAGACCCAGTACTTC.

This clonotype was found a few times. The J gene is TRBJ2-7, the V gene TRBV7-8; no clear D gene. V lost 1 base, J lost 4 bases, and 11 bases lay in between. Germline-derived CDR1 and CDR2 are SGHVS and FQNEAQ. The CDR3 runs to 14 residues. The CDR3 DNA is TGTGCCAGCAGCTTAGTGGGTCCCGGGTACGAGCAGTACTTC. Amino acid sequence: CASSLVGPGYEQYF.

This clonotype was detected a few times. V usage is TRBV11-3 and J usage is TRBJ2-1; D might be TRBD2 (6 bases). There are 14 residues in the CDR3. Germline V CDR1 and CDR2: SGHNT, YENEEA. Trimming removed 0 bases at V and 7 bases at J, with 10 bases between. The CDR3 is CASSLEWLANEQFF. In nucleotides, the CDR3 is TGTGCCAGCAGCTTAGAATGGCTAGCGAATGAGCAGTTCTTC.

This clonotype was seen a few times. This chain links TRBV20-1 with TRBJ2-1, with 9 positions matching TRBD2. Germline assignment: CDR1 DFQATT and CDR2 SNEGSKA (reference sequence). The CDR3 totals 15 residues. J lost 4 bases, V lost 5 bases, and 9 bases had no gene match. The CDR3 reads CSAGFRTSVYNEQFF. DNA for the CDR3: TGCAGTGCTGGATTTCGGACTAGCGTGTACAATGAGCAGTTCTTC.